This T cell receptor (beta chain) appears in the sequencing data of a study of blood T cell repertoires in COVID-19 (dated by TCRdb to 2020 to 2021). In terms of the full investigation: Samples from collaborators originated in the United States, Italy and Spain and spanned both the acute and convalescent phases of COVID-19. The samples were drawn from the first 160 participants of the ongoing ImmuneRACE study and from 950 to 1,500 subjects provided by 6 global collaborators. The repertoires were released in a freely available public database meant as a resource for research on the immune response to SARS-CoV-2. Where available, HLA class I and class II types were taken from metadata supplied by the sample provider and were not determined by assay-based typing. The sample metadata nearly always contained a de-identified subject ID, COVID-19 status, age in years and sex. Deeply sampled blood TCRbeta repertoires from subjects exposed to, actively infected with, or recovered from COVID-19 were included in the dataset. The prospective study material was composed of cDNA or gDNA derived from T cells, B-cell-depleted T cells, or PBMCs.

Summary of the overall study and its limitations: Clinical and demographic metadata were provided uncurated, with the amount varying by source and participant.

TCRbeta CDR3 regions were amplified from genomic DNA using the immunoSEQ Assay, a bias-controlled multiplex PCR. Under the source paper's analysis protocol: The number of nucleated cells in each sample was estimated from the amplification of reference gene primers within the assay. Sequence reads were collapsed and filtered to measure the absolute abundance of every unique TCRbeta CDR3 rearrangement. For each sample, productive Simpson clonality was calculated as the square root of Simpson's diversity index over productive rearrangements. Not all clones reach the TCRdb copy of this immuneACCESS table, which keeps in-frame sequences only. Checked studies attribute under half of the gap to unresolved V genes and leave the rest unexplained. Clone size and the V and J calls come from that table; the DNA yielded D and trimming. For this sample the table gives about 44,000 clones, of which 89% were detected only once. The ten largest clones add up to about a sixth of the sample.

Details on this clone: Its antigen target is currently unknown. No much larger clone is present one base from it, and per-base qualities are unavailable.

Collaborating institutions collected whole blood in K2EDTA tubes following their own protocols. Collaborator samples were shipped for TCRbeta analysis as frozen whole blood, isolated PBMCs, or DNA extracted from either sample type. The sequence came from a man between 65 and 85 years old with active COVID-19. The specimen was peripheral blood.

Here the CDR3 is given as CASSLEDGGRDTGELFF. In nucleotide form, the sequence is TGCGCCAGCAGCTTGGAAGACGGGGGGCGGGACACCGGGGAGCTGTTTTTT. This receptor chain uses TRBV5-1 and TRBJ2-2, with a tentative D gene TRBD2 over 7 matching bases. The CDR1 and CDR2 encoded by the germline V gene are SGHRS and YFSETQ. V gives up 0 bases and J gives up 3 bases, and the segment between their germline ends measures 15 bases. There are 17 amino acids in the CDR3, from cysteine to phenylalanine inclusive. Only the CDR3 DNA stays, 51 bases, in frame from base 1.